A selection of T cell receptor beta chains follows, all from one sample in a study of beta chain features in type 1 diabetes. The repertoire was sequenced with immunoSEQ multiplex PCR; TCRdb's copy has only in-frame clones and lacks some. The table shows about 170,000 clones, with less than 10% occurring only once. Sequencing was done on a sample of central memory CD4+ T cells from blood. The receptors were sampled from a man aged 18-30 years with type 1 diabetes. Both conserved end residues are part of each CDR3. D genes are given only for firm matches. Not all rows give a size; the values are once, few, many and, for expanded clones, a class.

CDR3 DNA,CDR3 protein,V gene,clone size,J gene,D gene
TGTGCCAGCAGCTTAGGACAGCAGAACACTGAAGCTTTCTTT,CASSLGQQNTEAFF,TRBV7-9,-,TRBJ1-1,-
TGTGCCAGCAGCCCACTAGCGATTAGCACAGATACGCAGTATTTT,CASSPLAISTDTQYF,TRBV5-4,-,TRBJ2-3,TRBD2
TGTGCCAGCAGCGGGATAGCGGGGGGATCGGGAGAGACCCAGTACTTC,CASSGIAGGSGETQYF,TRBV7-2,-,TRBJ2-5,TRBD2
TGTGCCAGCAGCTTCCCGGCTCCGGGGGACTATGGCTACACCTTC,CASSFPAPGDYGYTF,TRBV7-8,few,TRBJ1-2,-
TGTGCCAGCAGCTTAACAGGGAATCAGCCCCAGTATTTT,CASSLTGNQPQYF,TRBV11-2,few,TRBJ2-3,-
TGTGCCAGTACCCGACAATATAGCAATCAGCCCCAGCATTTT,CASTRQYSNQPQHF,TRBV19,-,TRBJ1-5,-
TGTGCCTGGACTAGCGGGAGGGCAGATACGCAGTATTTT,CAWTSGRADTQYF,TRBV30,-,TRBJ2-3,TRBD2
TGTGCCAGTAGGGGACAGGTTAACAATGAGCAGTTCTTC,CASRGQVNNEQFF,TRBV19,few,TRBJ2-1,TRBD1
TGTGCCAGCAGCCCCCGTTGGGACAGGGCGGGCGAGCAGTACTTC,CASSPRWDRAGEQYF,TRBV27,-,TRBJ2-7,TRBD1
TGCGCCAGCAGCCATTCTAGCGGGGACGACACCGGGGAGCTGTTTTTT,CASSHSSGDDTGELFF,TRBV4-3,-,TRBJ2-2,TRBD2
TGTGCCAGCAGATTCGGGGATAGCAATCAGCCCCAGCATTTT,CASRFGDSNQPQHF,TRBV7-2,-,TRBJ1-5,-
TGTGCCTGGACACAGGGGGCGGAAGAAAAACTGTTTTTT,CAWTQGAEEKLFF,TRBV30,few,TRBJ1-4,TRBD1
TGTGCCAGCAGTGAAGTGACAGCAACCCCCTACGAGCAGTACTTC,CASSEVTATPYEQYF,TRBV2,few,TRBJ2-7,-
TGTGCCATCAGTGAGATCAAGGGACTCTCGCAGTTCTTC,CAISEIKGLSQFF,TRBV10-3,-,TRBJ2-1,-
TGTGCCAGCAGTAGGGGCGGGGGGGCCCTTGCAGATACGCAGTATTTT,CASSRGGGALADTQYF,TRBV27,-,TRBJ2-3,TRBD2
TGTGCCAGCAGCACCGGGACAGTTAATTCACCCCTCCACTTT,CASSTGTVNSPLHF,TRBV5-6,-,TRBJ1-6,TRBD1
TGTGCCAGCAGTTTATGGGGGACTAGCGTCTCCTACGAGCAGTACTTC,CASSLWGTSVSYEQYF,TRBV28,-,TRBJ2-7,TRBD2
TGTGCCGGGGGGAGAGGCACGAATCAGCCCCAGCATTTT,CAGGRGTNQPQHF,TRBV19,-,TRBJ1-5,-
TGCGCCAGCAGCTTCATAGGAGTCGTCCAGGGAGAGACCCAGTACTTC,CASSFIGVVQGETQYF,TRBV5-1,-,TRBJ2-5,-
TGTGCCTGGAACTATGAGGAGACCCAGTACTTC,CAWNYEETQYF,TRBV30,-,TRBJ2-5,-
TGTGCCAGCTCCCTTCCGGGACTAGCGGGAGTGGAGACCCAGTACTTC,CASSLPGLAGVETQYF,TRBV2,-,TRBJ2-5,TRBD2
TGCGCCAGCAGCCGGGGGGCAGGGGGCGCGGTAAATGGCTACACCTTC,CASSRGAGGAVNGYTF,TRBV5-1,-,TRBJ1-2,TRBD1
TGTGCCAGCAGCAGACGACTAGCGGGTGTGCGAAATGAGCAGTTCTTC,CASSRRLAGVRNEQFF,TRBV5-8,-,TRBJ2-1,TRBD2
TGTGCCTGGAGTTCCGGGAACTCTGGAAACACCATATATTTT,CAWSSGNSGNTIYF,TRBV30,few,TRBJ1-3,-
TGTGCCAGCTCACCCACTCCTATCTACGAGCAGTACTTC,CASSPTPIYEQYF,TRBV18,few,TRBJ2-7,-
TGTGCCAGCAGTGAAGGTTTCTATAAGGGGGAAAAACTGTTTTTT,CASSEGFYKGEKLFF,TRBV2,few,TRBJ1-4,-
TGTGCCTGGAGTGTAAGAGACTTGCCGTACTTC,CAWSVRDLPYF,TRBV30,few,TRBJ2-5,-
TGTGCCAGCAGTCCCGGAGATCGTGAGCAGTACTTC,CASSPGDREQYF,TRBV6-5,few,TRBJ2-7,-
TGTGCCAGCAGTCCTAGCGGGGGCCAAGAGACCCAGTACTTC,CASSPSGGQETQYF,TRBV28,-,TRBJ2-5,TRBD2
TGTGCCAGCACCGGACTAGCGGGGGCTGGAGAGACCCAGTACTTC,CASTGLAGAGETQYF,TRBV28,-,TRBJ2-5,TRBD2
TGTGCCTGGGCTAGGGACTCATCCTCGCAGTACTTC,CAWARDSSSQYF,TRBV30,few,TRBJ2-7,-
TGTGCCAGCAGTAGGACGGGAGTAGGAGATACGCAGTATTTT,CASSRTGVGDTQYF,TRBV28,-,TRBJ2-3,-
TGTGCCAGCACCTCGTCCGGGAAGGACACAGATACGCAGTATTTT,CASTSSGKDTDTQYF,TRBV28,-,TRBJ2-3,-
TGTGCCAGCAGTTACTCACAGGGGGAGACCCAGTACTTC,CASSYSQGETQYF,TRBV6-6,-,TRBJ2-5,TRBD1
TGTGCCAGCATCCAGGCCACCCAAGGCGATTCACCCCTCCACTTT,CASIQATQGDSPLHF,TRBV28,few,TRBJ1-6,-
TGTGCCAGCAGTCTACAGGGATCCCATCAGCCCCAGCATTTT,CASSLQGSHQPQHF,TRBV6-5,-,TRBJ1-5,-
TGTGCCAGCACCGCGGTCAATGAGCAGTTCTTC,CASTAVNEQFF,TRBV6-5,few,TRBJ2-1,-
TGTGCCAGCAGCTTGATGCGGGGCGCTGATAATTCACCCCTCCACTTT,CASSLMRGADNSPLHF,TRBV5-4,few,TRBJ1-6,-
TGTGCCAGCAGCGTAGCTGGGACTAGAGTATCGGATACGCAGTATTTT,CASSVAGTRVSDTQYF,TRBV9,-,TRBJ2-3,TRBD2
TGCAGTGCTAGTCTCGGAGAGACCCAGTACTTC,CSASLGETQYF,TRBV20-1,few,TRBJ2-5,-
TGTGCCAGCTCACCACCACAGCCAAACATTCAGTACTTC,CASSPPQPNIQYF,TRBV18,-,TRBJ2-4,-
TGTGCCAGCTATCGTCAAGAGACCCAGTACTTC,CASYRQETQYF,TRBV2,-,TRBJ2-5,-
TGTGCCAGCAGTTCCCCCGGGACTAGCCTCATCGAGTACTTC,CASSSPGTSLIEYF,TRBV28,few,TRBJ2-4,TRBD2
TGTGCCATCAGTGAGGTGAACGGGAAAGAGACCCAGTACTTC,CAISEVNGKETQYF,TRBV10-3,few,TRBJ2-5,-
TGTGCCAGCAGTTTAGCTAGCGGGAGAGGCGAGCAGTACTTC,CASSLASGRGEQYF,TRBV27,-,TRBJ2-7,TRBD2
TGTGCCAGCAGCCAAGAGCCTGGGGGCCGTCCCTCCACCTACGAGCAGTACTTC,CASSQEPGGRPSTYEQYF,TRBV4-2,-,TRBJ2-7,-
TGTGCCAGCAGTCTCAACTATGGCTACACCTTC,CASSLNYGYTF,TRBV5-6,-,TRBJ1-2,-
TGTGCCAGCAGCTTAGACACAGACACTGAAGCTTTCTTT,CASSLDTDTEAFF,TRBV11-1,-,TRBJ1-1,-
TGTGCCACCAGACGTCAGGCCCAAGAGACCCAGTACTTC,CATRRQAQETQYF,TRBV19,few,TRBJ2-5,-
TGTGCCAGCTCACCACCAGGTTCCCCGCCAGGGCGCTATGGCTACACCTTC,CASSPPGSPPGRYGYTF,TRBV18,few,TRBJ1-2,-
TGTGCCAGCAGCGTCGGACTAGCGGGACAGGGCGAGCAGTACTTC,CASSVGLAGQGEQYF,TRBV11-2,-,TRBJ2-7,TRBD2
TGTGCCAGCAGCGCGCAGACAGGTCCCGGCGAGCAGTACTTC,CASSAQTGPGEQYF,TRBV9,-,TRBJ2-7,-
TGTGCCAGCAGCTTAACGGTGGTAGCGGGAGCCGAGCAGTACTTC,CASSLTVVAGAEQYF,TRBV7-8,few,TRBJ2-7,TRBD2
TGTGCCAGCAGCCAAAGACTAGCGGGAGTGCAGTTCTTC,CASSQRLAGVQFF,TRBV4-2,few,TRBJ2-1,TRBD2
TGTGCCAGCAGCCTGCTTAGCGGGCGAGAGACCCAGTACTTC,CASSLLSGRETQYF,TRBV4-2,few,TRBJ2-5,TRBD2
TGTGCCAGCAGCGCGGAACCGGCAGATACGCAGTATTTT,CASSAEPADTQYF,TRBV7-2,few,TRBJ2-3,-
TGTGCCAGCAGAACTAGCGCGAGCTCCTACGAGCAGTACTTC,CASRTSASSYEQYF,TRBV6-6,few,TRBJ2-7,TRBD2